The rows below give T cell receptor beta chains drawn from one sample of a study of shared clonotypes between healthy human individuals. TCRdb keeps only in-frame clones here, not all; method: immunoSEQ multiplex PCR. This repertoire shows some 1,100,000 clones, approximately 80% found once; its top ten account for approximately 0.52%. Specimen: memory CD4+ T cells from PBMCs. These receptors were obtained from a man younger than 30 in good health. Some clones in this sample may be carry-over from other donors' samples. Both conserved end residues are part of each CDR3. The D gene is left open where the match is weak. Some rows have no size entry. The others give once, few or many, or a class for an expanded clone.

14	TRBJ2-7	NA	TRBV9	NA	CASSPRSQSIEQYF	TGTGCCAGCAGCCCCCGTAGCCAGTCGATCGAGCAGTACTTC
14	TRBJ2-7	NA	TRBV28	NA	CASSHHQGSYEQYF	TGTGCCAGCAGCCACCATCAGGGATCCTACGAGCAGTACTTC
14	TRBJ2-5	once	TRBV5-1	NA	CASSLDSRTETQYF	TGCGCCAGCAGCTTGGACTCCCGGACCGAGACCCAGTACTTC
18	TRBJ2-1	NA	TRBV30	TRBD1	CAWSHYRDRGYGNNEQFF	TGTGCCTGGAGCCACTACCGGGACAGGGGGTACGGCAACAATGAGCAGTTCTTC
15	TRBJ2-1	NA	TRBV6-5	TRBD2	CASRVVAGVVNEQFF	TGTGCCAGCAGGGTAGTGGCGGGAGTCGTCAATGAGCAGTTCTTC
11	TRBJ2-2	NA	TRBV7-9	NA	CASSLLSELFF	TGTGCCAGCAGCCTGTTGTCGGAGCTGTTTTTT
15	TRBJ1-4	few	TRBV7-2	NA	CASSMGLNPNEKLFF	TGTGCCAGCAGCATGGGACTCAATCCCAATGAAAAACTGTTTTTT
14	TRBJ2-7	NA	TRBV18	TRBD2	CASSQTSATGEQYF	TGTGCCAGCTCACAGACTAGCGCCACTGGCGAGCAGTACTTC
15	TRBJ1-4	NA	TRBV9	NA	CASSVGHQGNEKLFF	TGTGCCAGCAGCGTAGGACATCAAGGAAATGAAAAACTGTTTTTT
13	TRBJ2-5	NA	TRBV29-1	TRBD1	CSVEGTVQETQYF	TGCAGCGTTGAGGGGACAGTCCAAGAGACCCAGTACTTC
13	TRBJ2-7	NA	TRBV7-7	NA	CASSAQMSYEQYF	TGTGCCAGCAGCGCCCAGATGTCCTACGAGCAGTACTTC
14	TRBJ2-5	NA	TRBV6-5	NA	CASSYSPSDRTQYF	TGTGCCAGCAGTTACTCGCCTAGCGACAGGACCCAGTACTTC
15	TRBJ1-1	NA	TRBV7-9	NA	CASTLPGGATTEAFF	TGTGCCAGCACCCTCCCCGGGGGGGCCACCACTGAAGCTTTCTTT
16	TRBJ1-4	NA	TRBV25-1	NA	CASSDRGRTTNEKLFF	TGTGCCAGCAGTGACCGAGGACGGACAACTAATGAAAAACTGTTTTTT
16	TRBJ2-3	NA	TRBV4-1	NA	CASSPTRNYNTDTQYF	TGCGCCAGCAGCCCGACAAGAAACTATAACACAGATACGCAGTATTTT
16	TRBJ2-1	NA	TRBV5-1	NA	CASSLDGSSSYNEQFF	TGCGCCAGCAGCTTGGACGGCTCGAGCTCCTACAATGAGCAGTTCTTC
15	TRBJ2-2	few	TRBV2	NA	CASSENLGAFGELFF	TGTGCCAGCAGTGAAAATCTCGGGGCTTTCGGGGAGCTGTTTTTT
14	TRBJ1-4	NA	TRBV6-6	NA	CATKIPATNEKLFF	TGTGCCACCAAAATCCCGGCAACTAATGAAAAACTGTTTTTT
12	TRBJ2-7	NA	TRBV6-1	NA	CASSVKGYEQYF	TGTGCCAGCAGTGTAAAAGGATACGAGCAGTACTTC
14	TRBJ2-5	NA	TRBV27	NA	CASSFGGGTETQYF	TGTGCCAGCAGTTTCGGAGGTGGTACGGAGACCCAGTACTTC
17	TRBJ2-2	NA	TRBV5-1	NA	CASSPPGQALNTGELFF	TGCGCCAGCAGCCCCCCCGGGCAGGCATTGAACACCGGGGAGCTGTTTTTT
16	TRBJ2-2	NA	TRBV7-8	TRBD2	CASSSGLAGIGGELFF	TGTGCCAGCAGCTCTGGACTAGCGGGAATAGGCGGGGAGCTGTTTTTT
16	TRBJ2-7	NA	TRBV13	NA	CASSLLRGGGPYEQYF	TGTGCCAGCAGCTTATTACGGGGCGGAGGGCCCTACGAGCAGTACTTC
17	TRBJ2-2	NA	TRBV4-2	TRBD2	CASSQDPTSALTGELFF	TGTGCCAGCAGCCAAGACCCGACTAGCGCTCTCACCGGGGAGCTGTTTTTT
15	TRBJ2-7	NA	TRBV5-1	TRBD1	CASSHPGTGLGEQYF	TGCGCCAGCAGCCATCCCGGGACAGGGCTAGGGGAGCAGTACTTC
14	TRBJ1-2	NA	TRBV9	NA	CASSVGVTNYGYTF	TGTGCCAGCAGCGTAGGCGTTACTAACTATGGCTACACCTTC
16	TRBJ2-6	NA	TRBV4-3	NA	CASSRVGGSGANVLTF	TGCGCCAGCAGCCGGGTGGGGGGCTCTGGGGCCAACGTCCTGACTTTC
12	TRBJ2-3	many	TRBV29-1	NA	CSGVRGTDTQYF	TGCAGCGGTGTCAGAGGCACAGATACGCAGTATTTT
18	TRBJ2-2	NA	TRBV5-4	NA	CASSWGLTSGLNTGELFF	TGTGCCAGCAGCTGGGGTCTTACAAGCGGGCTGAACACCGGGGAGCTGTTTTTT
11	TRBJ2-7	NA	TRBV11-2	NA	CASGRLYEQYF	TGTGCCAGCGGGAGGCTCTACGAGCAGTACTTC
18	TRBJ1-5	NA	TRBV19	TRBD1	CASSIQGTGIRSNQPQHF	TGTGCCAGTAGTATACAGGGGACAGGGATTCGGAGCAATCAGCCCCAGCATTTT
16	TRBJ2-1	NA	TRBV9	NA	CASSVLGGSLYNEQFF	TGTGCCAGCAGCGTACTCGGCGGGTCCCTTTACAATGAGCAGTTCTTC
13	TRBJ2-5	NA	TRBV10-3	NA	CAIRGTGLETQYF	TGTGCCATCAGGGGAACAGGGTTGGAGACCCAGTACTTC
14	TRBJ2-4	NA	TRBV5-1	NA	CASSSQGAKNIQYF	TGCGCCAGCAGCTCCCAGGGGGCCAAAAACATTCAGTACTTC
15	TRBJ1-2	NA	TRBV5-1	NA	CASSLNGGYPYGYTF	TGCGCCAGCAGCTTAAATGGGGGATACCCCTATGGCTACACCTTC
11	TRBJ2-5	NA	TRBV2	NA	CAIDNKVTQYF	TGTGCCATCGACAATAAAGTGACCCAGTACTTC
13	TRBJ2-7	few	TRBV2	NA	CASNQGAAYEQYF	TGTGCCAGCAATCAAGGGGCGGCCTACGAGCAGTACTTC
16	TRBJ2-3	NA	TRBV19	TRBD2	CASRRLAGLGEDTQYF	TGTGCCAGTAGGAGGCTAGCGGGCCTGGGGGAAGATACGCAGTATTTT
13	TRBJ2-7	NA	TRBV7-2	TRBD1	CASSPDRDYEQYF	TGTGCCAGCAGTCCGGACAGGGACTACGAGCAGTACTTC
12	TRBJ1-3	NA	TRBV6-6	NA	CAGGGSGNTIYF	TGTGCCGGCGGGGGTTCTGGAAACACCATATATTTT
14	TRBJ2-1	NA	TRBV11-2	NA	CASSANLESNEQFF	TGTGCCAGCAGCGCTAACTTGGAAAGCAATGAGCAGTTCTTC
15	TRBJ1-1	NA	TRBV28	NA	CASSLVGIKGTEAFF	TGTGCCAGCAGTTTGGTCGGTATTAAGGGGACTGAAGCTTTCTTT
16	TRBJ1-5	NA	TRBV2	NA	CASSGAGSGSNQPQHF	TGTGCCAGCAGCGGGGCGGGTTCGGGTAGCAATCAGCCCCAGCATTTT
16	TRBJ2-1	NA	TRBV7-2	NA	CASSLAITASYNEQFF	TGTGCCAGCAGCTTAGCGATAACAGCTTCCTACAATGAGCAGTTCTTC
13	TRBJ2-3	NA	TRBV5-1	NA	CASSSYSTDTQYF	TGCGCCAGCAGCTCCTACAGCACAGATACGCAGTATTTT
15	TRBJ1-1	NA	TRBV28	TRBD1	CASSRPTGGRTEAFF	TGTGCCAGCAGCCGACCCACAGGGGGACGGACTGAAGCTTTCTTT
17	TRBJ2-3	NA	TRBV11-2	TRBD2	CASSGVGPSGFTDTQYF	TGTGCCAGCAGCGGCGTAGGTCCTAGCGGATTCACAGATACGCAGTATTTT
14	TRBJ2-3	NA	TRBV5-1	NA	CASSIWTGTDTQYF	TGCGCCAGCAGCATCTGGACAGGCACAGATACGCAGTATTTT
14	TRBJ2-7	NA	TRBV10-1	TRBD1	CASSPTGGSYEQYF	TGCGCCAGCAGTCCAACAGGGGGGTCCTACGAGCAGTACTTC
13	TRBJ1-3	NA	TRBV11-2	NA	CASSLQGGHTIYF	TGTGCCAGCAGCTTACAGGGAGGGCACACCATATATTTT
14	TRBJ2-3	NA	TRBV2	NA	CASSWAGPTDTQYF	TGTGCCAGCAGCTGGGCTGGCCCCACAGATACGCAGTATTTT
14	TRBJ2-1	NA	TRBV5-1	TRBD1	CASSLGTGRDEQFF	TGCGCCAGCAGCTTAGGGACAGGCCGCGATGAGCAGTTCTTC
14	TRBJ2-6	once	TRBV6-1	NA	CASIPANRANVLTF	TGTGCCAGCATCCCCGCTAACCGGGCCAACGTCCTGACTTTC
18	TRBJ2-4	NA	TRBV19	TRBD1	CASSIPGQGGIGKNIQYF	TGTGCCAGTAGTATCCCGGGACAGGGAGGGATAGGCAAAAACATTCAGTACTTC